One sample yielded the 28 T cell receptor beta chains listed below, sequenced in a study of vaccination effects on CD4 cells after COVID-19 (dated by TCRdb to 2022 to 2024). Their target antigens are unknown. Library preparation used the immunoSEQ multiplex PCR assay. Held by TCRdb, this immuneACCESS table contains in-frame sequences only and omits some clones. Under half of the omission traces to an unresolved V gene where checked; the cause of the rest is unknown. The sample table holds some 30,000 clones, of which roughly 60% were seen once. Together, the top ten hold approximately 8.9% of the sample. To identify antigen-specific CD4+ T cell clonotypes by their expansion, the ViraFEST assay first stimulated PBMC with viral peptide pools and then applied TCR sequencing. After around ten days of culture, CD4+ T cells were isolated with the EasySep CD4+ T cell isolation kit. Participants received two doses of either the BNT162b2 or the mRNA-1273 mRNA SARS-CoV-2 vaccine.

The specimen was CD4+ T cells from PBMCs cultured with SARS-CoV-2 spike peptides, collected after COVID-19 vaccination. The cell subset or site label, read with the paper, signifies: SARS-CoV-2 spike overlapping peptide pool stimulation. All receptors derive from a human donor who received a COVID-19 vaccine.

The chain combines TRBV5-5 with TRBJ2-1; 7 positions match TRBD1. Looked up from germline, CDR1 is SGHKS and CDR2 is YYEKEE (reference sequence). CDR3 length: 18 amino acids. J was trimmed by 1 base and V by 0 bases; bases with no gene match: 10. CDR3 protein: CASSLATYRGRSYNEQFF. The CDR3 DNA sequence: TGTGCCAGCAGCTTGGCCACTTACAGGGGAAGGTCCTACAATGAGCAGTTCTTC.

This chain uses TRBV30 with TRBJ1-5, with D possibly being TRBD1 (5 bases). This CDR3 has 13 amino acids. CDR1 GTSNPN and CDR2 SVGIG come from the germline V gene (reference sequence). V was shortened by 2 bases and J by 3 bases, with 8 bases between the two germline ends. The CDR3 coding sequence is TGTGCCTGGAGTACAGGTTCCAATCAGCCCCAGCATTTT. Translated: CAWSTGSNQPQHF. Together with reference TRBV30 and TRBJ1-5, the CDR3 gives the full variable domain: SQTIHQWPATLVQPVGSPLSLECTVEGTSNPNLYWYRQAAGRGLQLLFYSVGIGQISSEVPQNLSASRPQDRQFILSSKKLLLSDSGFYLCAWSTGSNQPQHFGDGTRLSIL.

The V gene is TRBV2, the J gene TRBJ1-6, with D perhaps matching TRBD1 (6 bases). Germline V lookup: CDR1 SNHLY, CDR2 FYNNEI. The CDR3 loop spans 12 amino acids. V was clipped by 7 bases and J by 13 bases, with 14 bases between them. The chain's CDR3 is CASNLEQGPLHF. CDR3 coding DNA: TGTGCCAGCAATCTCGAGCAGGGGCCCCTCCACTTT. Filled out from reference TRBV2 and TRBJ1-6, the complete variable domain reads EPEVTQTPSHQVTQMGQEVILRCVPISNHLYFYWYRQILGQKVEFLVSFYNNEISEKSEIFDDQFSVERPDGSNFTLKIRSTKLEDSAMYFCASNLEQGPLHFGNGTRLTVT.

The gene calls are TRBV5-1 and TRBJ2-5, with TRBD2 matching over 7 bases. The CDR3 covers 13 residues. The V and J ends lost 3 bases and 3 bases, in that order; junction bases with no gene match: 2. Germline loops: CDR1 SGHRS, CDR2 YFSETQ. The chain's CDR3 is CASSSSGEETQYF. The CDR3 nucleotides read TGCGCCAGCAGCTCTAGCGGAGAAGAGACCCAGTACTTC.

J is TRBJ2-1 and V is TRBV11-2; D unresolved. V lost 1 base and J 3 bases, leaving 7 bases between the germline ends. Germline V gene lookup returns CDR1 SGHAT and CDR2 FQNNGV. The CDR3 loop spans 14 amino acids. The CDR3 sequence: CASSLGVLYNEQFF. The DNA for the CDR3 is TGTGCCAGCAGCTTAGGTGTGCTCTACAATGAGCAGTTCTTC.

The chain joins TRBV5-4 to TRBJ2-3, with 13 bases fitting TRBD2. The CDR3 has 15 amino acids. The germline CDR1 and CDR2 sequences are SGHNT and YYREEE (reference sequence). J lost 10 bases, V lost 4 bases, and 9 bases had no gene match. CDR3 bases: TGTGCCAGCAGCACCGGGACTAGCGGGAAGAGAGCGCAGTATTTT. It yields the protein CASSTGTSGKRAQYF.

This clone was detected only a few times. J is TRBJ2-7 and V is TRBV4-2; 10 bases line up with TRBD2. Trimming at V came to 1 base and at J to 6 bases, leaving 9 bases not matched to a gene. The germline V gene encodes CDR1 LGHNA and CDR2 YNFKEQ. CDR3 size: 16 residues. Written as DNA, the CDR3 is TGTGCCAGCAGCCAAGCCCCTCTAGCGGGAGACCCCGAGCAGTACTTC. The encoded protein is CASSQAPLAGDPEQYF.

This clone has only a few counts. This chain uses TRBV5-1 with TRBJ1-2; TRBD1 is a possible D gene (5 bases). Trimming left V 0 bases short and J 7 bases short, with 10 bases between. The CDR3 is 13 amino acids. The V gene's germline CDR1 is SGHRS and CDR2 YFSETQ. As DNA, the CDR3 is TGCGCCAGCAGCTTGGAGGCGGGACGTGGCTACACCTTC. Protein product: CASSLEAGRGYTF. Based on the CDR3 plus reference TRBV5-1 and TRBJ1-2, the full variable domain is KAGVTQTPRYLIKTRGQQVTLSCSPISGHRSVSWYQQTPGQGLQFLFEYFSETQRNKGNFPGRFSGRQFSNSRSEMNVSTLELGDSALYLCASSLEAGRGYTFGSGTRLTVV.

Here the CDR3 DNA reads TGCAGTGCTAGTTCGGGACAGGCCTACGAGCAGTACTTC. Translation: CSASSGQAYEQYF. V usage is TRBV20-1 and J usage is TRBJ2-7; 8 bases are shared with TRBD1. Germline CDR1 is DFQATT and CDR2 is SNEGSKA (reference sequence). J lost 2 bases, V lost 3 bases, and 3 bases had no gene match. CDR3 length: 13 residues.

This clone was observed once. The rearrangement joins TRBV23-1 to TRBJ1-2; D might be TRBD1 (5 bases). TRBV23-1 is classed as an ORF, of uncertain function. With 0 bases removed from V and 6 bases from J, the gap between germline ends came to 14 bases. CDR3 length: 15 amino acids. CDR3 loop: CASSQSETEANGYTF. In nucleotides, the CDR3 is TGCGCCAGCAGTCAATCGGAGACAGAGGCAAATGGCTACACCTTC.

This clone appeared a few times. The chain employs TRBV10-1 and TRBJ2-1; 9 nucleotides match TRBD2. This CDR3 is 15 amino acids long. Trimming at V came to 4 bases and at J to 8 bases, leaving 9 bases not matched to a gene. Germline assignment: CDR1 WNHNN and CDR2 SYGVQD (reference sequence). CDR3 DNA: TGCGCCAGCAGTGGCGGGGGGGGCGGTGAGCATGAGCAGTTCTTC. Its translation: CASSGGGGGEHEQFF.

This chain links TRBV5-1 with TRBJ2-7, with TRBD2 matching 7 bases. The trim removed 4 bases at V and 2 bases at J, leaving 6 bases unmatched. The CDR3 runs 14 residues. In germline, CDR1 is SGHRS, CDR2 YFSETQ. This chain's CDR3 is CASSPAGGTYEQYF. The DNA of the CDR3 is TGCGCCAGCAGCCCCGCCGGGGGGACCTACGAGCAGTACTTC.

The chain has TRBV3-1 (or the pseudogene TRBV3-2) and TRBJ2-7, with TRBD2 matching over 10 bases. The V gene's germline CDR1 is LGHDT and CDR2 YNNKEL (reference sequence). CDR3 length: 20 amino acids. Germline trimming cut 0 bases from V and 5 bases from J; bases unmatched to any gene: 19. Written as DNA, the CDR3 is TGTGCCAGCAGCCAAGATCCCCGTCTAGCGGGGGCTTCGGCAGTCCACGAGCAGTACTTC. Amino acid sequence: CASSQDPRLAGASAVHEQYF.

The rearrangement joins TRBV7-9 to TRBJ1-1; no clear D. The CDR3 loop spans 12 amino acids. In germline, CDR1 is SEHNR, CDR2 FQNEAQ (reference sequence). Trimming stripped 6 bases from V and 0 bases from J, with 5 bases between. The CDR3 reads CASRGMNTEAFF. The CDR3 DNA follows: TGTGCCAGCAGGGGAATGAACACTGAAGCTTTCTTT.

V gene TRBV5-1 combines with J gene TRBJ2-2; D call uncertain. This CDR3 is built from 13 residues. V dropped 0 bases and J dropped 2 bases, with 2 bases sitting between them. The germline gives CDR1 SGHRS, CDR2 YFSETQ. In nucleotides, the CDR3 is TGCGCCAGCAGCTTGGGAAACACCGGGGAGCTGTTTTTT. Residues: CASSLGNTGELFF. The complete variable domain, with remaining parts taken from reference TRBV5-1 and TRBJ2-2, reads KAGVTQTPRYLIKTRGQQVTLSCSPISGHRSVSWYQQTPGQGLQFLFEYFSETQRNKGNFPGRFSGRQFSNSRSEMNVSTLELGDSALYLCASSLGNTGELFFGEGSRLTVL.

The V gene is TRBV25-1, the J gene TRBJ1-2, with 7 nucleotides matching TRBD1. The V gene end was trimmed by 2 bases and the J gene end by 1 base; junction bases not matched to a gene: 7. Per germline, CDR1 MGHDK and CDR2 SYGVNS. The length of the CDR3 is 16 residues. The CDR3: CASSEGRGIDNYGYTF. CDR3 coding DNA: TGTGCCAGCAGTGAAGGCAGGGGGATCGATAACTATGGCTACACCTTC.

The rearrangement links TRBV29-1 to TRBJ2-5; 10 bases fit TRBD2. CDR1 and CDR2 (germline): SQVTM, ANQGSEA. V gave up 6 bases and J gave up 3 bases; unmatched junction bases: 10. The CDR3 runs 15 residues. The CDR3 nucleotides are TGCAGCGTCCCAAAAAGCGGGAGGGTAGAAGAGACCCAGTACTTC. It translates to CSVPKSGRVEETQYF.

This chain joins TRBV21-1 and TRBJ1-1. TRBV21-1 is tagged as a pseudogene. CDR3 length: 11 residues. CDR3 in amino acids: CASSLNTEAFF. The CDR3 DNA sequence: TGTGCCAGCAGCCTGAACACTGAAGCTTTCTTT.

CDR3 nucleotide sequence: TGTGCCAGCAGCCCAACAGGGGAGGGCAATCAGCCCCAGCATTTT. Its translation: CASSPTGEGNQPQHF. The chain has TRBV7-9 and TRBJ1-5; 7 bases map to TRBD1. The CDR3 is 15 residues long. CDR1 SEHNR and CDR2 FQNEAQ come from the germline V gene (reference sequence). The V gene end was trimmed by 5 bases and the J gene end by 2 bases; junction bases not matched to a gene: 6.

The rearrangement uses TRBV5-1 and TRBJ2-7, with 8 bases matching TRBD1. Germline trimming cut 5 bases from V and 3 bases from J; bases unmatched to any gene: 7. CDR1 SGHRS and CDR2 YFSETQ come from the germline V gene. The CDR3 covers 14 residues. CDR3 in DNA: TGCGCCAGCAGTTGGACAGGGTCGGGCTACGAGCAGTACTTC. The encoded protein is CASSWTGSGYEQYF.

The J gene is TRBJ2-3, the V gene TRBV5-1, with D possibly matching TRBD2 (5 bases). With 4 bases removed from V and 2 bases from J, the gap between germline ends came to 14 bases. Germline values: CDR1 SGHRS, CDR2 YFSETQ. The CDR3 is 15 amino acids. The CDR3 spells CASSVVLGVTDTQYF. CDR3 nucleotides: TGCGCCAGCAGCGTGGTCCTCGGGGTCACAGATACGCAGTATTTT. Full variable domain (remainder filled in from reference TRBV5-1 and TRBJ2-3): KAGVTQTPRYLIKTRGQQVTLSCSPISGHRSVSWYQQTPGQGLQFLFEYFSETQRNKGNFPGRFSGRQFSNSRSEMNVSTLELGDSALYLCASSVVLGVTDTQYFGPGTRLTVL.

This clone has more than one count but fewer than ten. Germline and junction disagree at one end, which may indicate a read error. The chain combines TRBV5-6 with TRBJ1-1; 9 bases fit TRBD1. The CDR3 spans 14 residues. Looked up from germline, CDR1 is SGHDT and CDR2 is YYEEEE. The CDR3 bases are TGTGCCAGCAGTTTGGGGACAGGGAGCGGTGAAGCTTTCTTT. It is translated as CASSLGTGSGEAFF.

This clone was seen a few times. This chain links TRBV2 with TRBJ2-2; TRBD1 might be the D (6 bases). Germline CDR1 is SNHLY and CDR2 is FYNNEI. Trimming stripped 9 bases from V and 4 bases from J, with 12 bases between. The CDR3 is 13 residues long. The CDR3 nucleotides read TGTGCCAGTCAGCAGGGGACCACCGGGGAGCTGTTTTTT. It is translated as CASQQGTTGELFF.

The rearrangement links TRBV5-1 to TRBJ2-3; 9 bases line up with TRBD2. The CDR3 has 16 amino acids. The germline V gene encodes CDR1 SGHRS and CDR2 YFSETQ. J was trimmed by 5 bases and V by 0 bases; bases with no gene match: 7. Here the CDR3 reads CASSLVGGGAIDTQYF. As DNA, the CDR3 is TGCGCCAGCAGCTTGGTCGGCGGGGGGGCAATAGATACGCAGTATTTT.

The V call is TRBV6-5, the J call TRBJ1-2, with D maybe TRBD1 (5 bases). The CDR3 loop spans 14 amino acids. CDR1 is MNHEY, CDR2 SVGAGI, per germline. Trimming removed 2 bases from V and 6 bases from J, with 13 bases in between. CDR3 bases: TGTGCCAGCAGTTACCAGGGCAGGGTTGATGGCTACACCTTC. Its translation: CASSYQGRVDGYTF.

The CDR3 sequence: CASSQGQGYTIYF. The DNA for the CDR3 is TGTGCCAGCAGCCAGGGACAGGGCTACACCATATATTTT. The J gene is TRBJ1-3, the V gene TRBV6-6; TRBD1 aligns across 9 bases. J lost 8 bases, V lost 6 bases, and 5 bases had no gene match. Germline V gives CDR1 MNHNY, CDR2 SVGAGI (reference sequence). The CDR3 extends over 13 amino acids.

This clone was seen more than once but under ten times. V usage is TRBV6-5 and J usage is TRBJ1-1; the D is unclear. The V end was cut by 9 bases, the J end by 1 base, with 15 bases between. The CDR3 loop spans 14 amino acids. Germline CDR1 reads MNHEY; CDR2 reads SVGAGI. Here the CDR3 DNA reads TGTGCCAGTGGAGGAAGGTGGACGAACACTGAAGCTTTCTTT. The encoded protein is CASGGRWTNTEAFF.

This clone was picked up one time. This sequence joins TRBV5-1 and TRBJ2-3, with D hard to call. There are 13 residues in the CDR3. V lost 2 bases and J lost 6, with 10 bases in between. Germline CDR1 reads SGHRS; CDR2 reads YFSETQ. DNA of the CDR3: TGCGCCAGCAGCTTACAACCTTGGGATACGCAGTATTTT. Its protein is CASSLQPWDTQYF. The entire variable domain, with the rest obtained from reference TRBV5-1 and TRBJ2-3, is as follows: KAGVTQTPRYLIKTRGQQVTLSCSPISGHRSVSWYQQTPGQGLQFLFEYFSETQRNKGNFPGRFSGRQFSNSRSEMNVSTLELGDSALYLCASSLQPWDTQYFGPGTRLTVL.